Below, 5 T cell receptor beta chains from the same sample are listed, as sequenced in a study of blood T cell repertoires in COVID-19. Data came from immunoSEQ multiplex PCR; TCRdb stores just in-frame clones and leaves some out. The sample lists roughly 280,000 clones, roughly nine tenths occurring once. Sequencing was performed on peripheral blood. The receptors were sampled from a middle-aged man with active or convalescent COVID-19.

This clone was observed once. This sequence joins TRBV3-1 (or the pseudogene TRBV3-2) and TRBJ2-2; D remains unclear. CDR3 length: 16 amino acids. Per the germline V gene, CDR1 is LGHDT and CDR2 is YNNKEL (reference sequence). Trimming took off 0 bases at V and 3 bases at J, with 11 bases between the two ends. This CDR3 is CASSQDGQTDTGELFF. The CDR3 DNA follows: TGTGCCAGCAGCCAAGACGGCCAGACTGACACCGGGGAGCTGTTTTTT.

This chain connects TRBV18 to TRBJ1-6; TRBD1 agrees at 8 bases. This CDR3 comprises 14 residues. The germline gives CDR1 KGHSH, CDR2 LQKENI. J gave up 10 bases and V 0 bases, and 2 bases lay outside the gene matches. The CDR3: CASSPPDRESPLHF. The CDR3 DNA sequence: TGTGCCAGCTCACCACCGGACAGGGAGTCACCCCTCCACTTT.

This chain uses TRBV30 with TRBJ2-4; 7 bases map to TRBD2. CDR3 length equals 13 residues. Per germline, CDR1 GTSNPN and CDR2 SVGIG (reference sequence). Trimming removed 4 bases from V and 8 bases from J; junction bases left unmatched: 8. In DNA, the CDR3 is TGTGCCTGGACCCCCCCGGGGAGGGACATTCAGTACTTC. Its translation is CAWTPPGRDIQYF.

The rearrangement links TRBV28 to TRBJ1-2; 9 nucleotides match TRBD1. J lost 2 bases, V lost 6 bases, and 7 bases had no gene match. This CDR3 spans 15 amino acids. Germline lookup yields CDR1 MDHEN and CDR2 SYDVKM. The CDR3 here is CASSSGQGRNYGYTF. Here the CDR3 DNA reads TGTGCCAGCAGCTCCGGACAGGGGAGGAACTATGGCTACACCTTC.

The chain recombines TRBV3-1 (or the pseudogene TRBV3-2) with TRBJ2-2, with 8 positions matching TRBD2. The germline CDR1 and CDR2 sequences are LGHDT and YNNKEL (reference sequence). The CDR3 loop spans 17 amino acids. J lost 4 bases, V lost 0 bases, and 7 bases had no gene match. CDR3 DNA sequence: TGTGCCAGCAGCCAAGATCCAGCGGGGGTGTCCACCGGGGAGCTGTTTTTT. Its protein product is CASSQDPAGVSTGELFF.